This T cell receptor beta chain was retrieved from a study of control samples from healthy donors and cancer patients. The CDR3 spans 13 residues. The assay was immunoSEQ multiplex PCR, and TCRdb's table has in-frame clones only and misses some. Among some 80,000 clones, 85% to 90% were seen once, and the ten largest hold 1.5% to 2%. Sequencing was performed on PBMCs. The sequence was collected from a woman in her sixties with head and neck cancer. The chain is built from TRBV21-1 and TRBJ1-5; the table's D call TRBD1 went unverified against the DNA. TRBV21-1 is a recognized pseudogene. In DNA form, the CDR3 reads TGTGCCAGCGTTACAGAAGTTGACCAGCCCCAGCATTTT. Translation: CASVTEVDQPQHF.